This section outlines one T cell receptor (beta chain) sequence together with its context. Its target antigen remains unknown. Within one base of it there is no much larger clone, and no base qualities were kept. Including cysteine and phenylalanine, the CDR3 has 15 amino acids. Only the CDR3 region is kept as DNA, spanning 45 bases read in frame from base 1. V is pruned by 3 bases and J by 7 bases, leaving 8 bases of the junction without a gene match. The germline V gene (reference sequence) provides CDR1 LNHDA and CDR2 SQIVND. This entry belongs to a study of cytomegalovirus exposure and HLA in healthy donors (dated by TCRdb to about 2017). Regarding the research as a whole: In an earlier analysis of roughly 590 of the donors, about 270 Gb of sequence data and 95 million to 130 million unique TCR beta sequences from 150 million to 200 million T cells were reported. An early release covering roughly 640 HLA-typed donors comprised about 320 gigabases of sequencing data and 85 million or so unique TCR sequences. Among the roughly 400 genotyped donors, approximately 82% belonged to the genetic ancestry cluster associated with self-reported Caucasian donors. The aim of the study was to test whether cataloging public T cell receptors could identify signatures of past pathogen exposure. The T cell repertoires of some 670 subjects were profiled by immunosequencing and related to cytomegalovirus serostatus. In addition to the first cohort of around 670 subjects, a separate validation cohort of around 110 different subjects was used. High-throughput TCR immunosequencing, statistical association of individual TCRs with disease status, and machine learning were combined to predict cytomegalovirus infection status. A later analysis re-examined previously published TCR beta repertoires from 500 to 700 donors and added high-resolution HLA genotyping to investigate patterns of TCR occurrence. Rather than using new phenotypic data, the later analysis identified candidate immune exposures from TCR beta sequences and from how often those sequences occurred across donors. An earlier analysis of some 600 of the donors applied high-throughput TCR beta sequencing to assess whether each TCR beta V gene segment acted as functional or pseudogenic. Donor age, sex, ethnicity and CMV serostatus were compiled alongside the repertoire data. Genome-wide SNP genotypes for about 55% of the roughly 670 donors were used in a later genetic analysis, which treated that subset as a discovery cohort. Every discovery cohort repertoire had been produced on one sequencing platform. Both class I and class II loci were covered by HLA typing, at four-digit resolution. The number of donors typed differed by locus, with 629-630 for A, B, C, DRB1 and DQB1, approximately 500 for DQA1, 606 for DPA1, and 450 to 480 for DPB1. A handful of DR-DQ haplotypes were handled as single units for association and clustering because linkage in the cohort was strong. On average, around 240,000 unique TCR beta nucleotide sequences were sequenced per donor among roughly 430 genotyped donors of the cohort, with 15% to 20% of those sequences being non-productive. On the study overall, not on this receptor specifically: This cohort had only TCR beta chains sequenced, and the lack of alpha or paired-chain data limited which features could be detected. V-gene and J-gene trimming of TCR beta chains was associated with a missense DCLRE1C variant in a later genetic analysis, and the association was replicated in an independent cohort. A cluster of highly shared sequence variants was judged likely to represent a technical artifact of the sequencing pipeline. The 87-base-pair reads could not distinguish some IMGT-functional V segments, including TRBV6-2 and TRBV6-3, so those segments were excluded. A later analysis associated some 17,000 TCR beta sequences with specific HLA alleles at a false discovery rate of 0.05. The earlier analysis of 450 to 700 of the donors excluded approximately 15 rarely observed V segments, including chromosome 9 orphons, because counts were too low. Several of the top co-occurrence clusters appeared to be linked to parvovirus B19, influenza, CMV and Epstein-Barr virus, according to a later analysis. In vitro tests confirmed that three of the cytomegalovirus-associated TCR beta chains recognize cytomegalovirus antigens. Broadly in line with IMGT annotations, most TCR beta V segments showed up in productive rearrangements about 87% or about 30% of the time in an earlier analysis of about 500 of the donors. A further reported finding was that TCR beta sequences accurately predicted the HLA-A and HLA-B alleles for most subjects in the first cohort. Most TCR sequences were observed very rarely across donors, whereas some public TCRs were present in many individuals. When HLA alleles, especially DR and DQ, strongly co-occurred, attributing TCR associations to individual alleles was difficult. According to a later genetic analysis, donors in an Asian-associated ancestry cluster had fewer N-insertions in productive TCRs than the roughly 700-donor mean. Compared with equally common non-associated chains, HLA-associated TCR beta chains in a later analysis were more clonally expanded and had lower generation probabilities. In the study, roughly 160 TCR beta chains were listed as associated with cytomegalovirus. Because some donors lacked HLA typing at each locus, the association tests relied only on the typed subset. A later analysis found that TCR association rates varied across HLA loci, with DRB1 alleles showing the most associated TCRs and HLA-C alleles the fewest. In a later analysis, most CMV-associated TCR beta chains were found to appear HLA-restricted, with HLA associations seemingly driven largely by CMV exposure. For the cohort, immune exposure information was limited to CMV serostatus. According to the authors, the approach could potentially be generalized to other disease states and immunological phenotypes. The classifier was reported to diagnose cytomegalovirus status with high specificity and sensitivity in both the original cohort and the validation cohort. Correlated functional status among segregating V segments might be attributable to linkage disequilibrium, but an unknown experimental factor could not be ruled out. Sequencing depth was assumed to be roughly uniform across donors in the presence/absence analyses, though that assumption may not hold.

Preparation of the library involved the immunoSEQ multiplex PCR assay. A mixture of 60 forward primers for TCR Vbeta segments and 13 reverse primers for TCR Jbeta segments was used in the multiplex PCR. The CDR3 region of rearranged TCR beta genes was amplified from genomic DNA with a multiplex PCR assay. Amplified TCR beta libraries were sequenced as 87-base-pair reads on the Illumina HiSeq System. From the authors' description of their analysis: A later analysis counted about 80 million unique TCR beta chains across the 550 to 700 repertoires, and about 10 million of these chains were shared by at least two donors. A nearest-neighbor algorithm error-corrected the raw reads and collapsed the reads into unique sequences, merging closely related sequences to remove PCR and sequencing errors. V, D and J gene segments were assigned by aligning CDR3 sequences to IMGT reference sequences. For a sequence to be retained, a match of at least six nucleotides was required to both a V gene segment and a J gene segment. Rearrangements were classified as productive when the CDR3 lacked stop codons and remained in frame with V and J, and all other rearrangements were classified as non-productive. Following IMGT convention, CDR3 was defined as the stretch from the second conserved V-encoded cysteine up to the conserved J-encoded phenylalanine. The earlier analysis of approximately 590 of the donors excluded any sequence lacking an unambiguous match to a single V gene segment. In an earlier analysis of several hundred of the donors, V segments were called functional above 56.7% productive rearrangements and were called segregating when the between-donor standard deviation exceeded 5%. To diagnose cytomegalovirus status from the catalog of TCR beta chain sequences, a statistical classification framework was built. In a later analysis, V and J genes were assigned by comparing TCR nucleotide sequences against IMGT/GENE-DB human TR gene sequences. Using the TCRdist pipeline, a later analysis assigned CDR3 sequences along with most-parsimonious VDJ recombination scenarios. A later analysis defined each TCR beta chain by its CDR3 amino acid sequence plus V-gene family, and excluded reads lacking a unique V-gene family. In a later analysis, a few hundred highly shared, low-generation-probability nucleotide sequences were removed to address suspected cross-contamination and a sequencing artifact. For each public chain, a later analysis derived a clonal expansion index from normalized ranks of inferred template counts within each repertoire. A later analysis computed generation probabilities with a VDJ recombination model fitted to out-of-frame rearrangements, and checked the results against IGoR. In a later analysis, TCR-TCR, TCR-HLA and TCR-CMV co-occurrence was scored with hypergeometric tests, and a repertoire-size bias correction was applied to TCR pairs. In a later analysis, false discovery rates were estimated by permuting HLA or CMV assignments 20 times. In a later analysis, co-occurring TCRs were grouped with DBSCAN, and TCRdist sequence similarity was added when clustering was performed within HLA-allele-positive subsets. Co-occurrence clustering excluded repertoires with fewer than 30,000 or more than 120,000 public chains, plus five with anomalous nucleotide sharing. The source is immuneACCESS, and TCRdb retained only in-frame sequences with V and J called. Part of the clones is not carried over; for the studies checked, unresolved V genes explain less than half of this, and the remainder is unexplained. V, J and clone size are taken as reported in that table, and D and trimming were inferred from the DNA itself. The sample includes 150,000 to 200,000 clones, with 75% to 85% observed a single time. The top ten clones comprise around 0.38% of the sample.

In total, 600 or so healthy bone marrow donors made up the cohort. At the time of sampling, every cohort member was nominally healthy, though immune exposures that went unrecorded were likely present. The donor tested CMV seropositive, placing the donor among the 289 seropositive members of the cohort. A peripheral blood sample was provided by each donor, and peripheral blood mononuclear cells were used for TCR beta sequencing. The Qiagen DNeasy Blood Extraction Kit was used to extract genomic DNA from the blood cell samples. Sequenced sample: PBMCs. This TCR came from a male donor in good health and CMV-seropositive. The rearranged segments are TRBV19 and TRBJ2-1, with 8 junctional bases fitting TRBD2. The CDR3 loop reads CASSIPAGGRNEQFF. In nucleotides, the sequence is TGTGCCAGTAGTATTCCGGCGGGGGGAAGGAATGAGCAGTTCTTC.